The 20 T cell receptor beta chains reported below all come from one sample, sequenced in a study of graft-versus-host responses after intestinal transplantation. Clones were sequenced by immunoSEQ multiplex PCR, and TCRdb holds only the in-frame ones, with some missing. The sample includes 20,000 to 25,000 clones, about 55% seen only once; the top ten take 0.85% to 1.3%. The starting material was alloreactive CD4+ T cells from a mixed lymphocyte reaction culture, obtained before intestinal transplant. The subset: CFSE-low proliferating T cells sorted from roughly six-day pre-transplant mixed lymphocyte reaction (GvH or HvG direction). The receptors derive from a human patient who received an intestinal transplant.

The rearrangement links TRBV5-1 to TRBJ2-7; TRBD2 aligns across 11 bases. The germline V gene has CDR1 SGHRS and CDR2 YFSETQ. The CDR3 extends over 15 amino acids. The J segment lost 3 bases and the V segment lost 4 bases, leaving 6 bases of the junction unmatched. CDR3 region: CASSPTSGTYYEQYF. The CDR3 nucleotides read TGCGCCAGCAGCCCGACTAGCGGGACTTACTACGAGCAGTACTTC.

This clone turned up a few times. The sample has other DNA sequences that encode this CDR3 too. The chain carries TRBV28 and TRBJ1-1, with D unresolved. Germline V gene data show CDR1 as MDHEN and CDR2 as SYDVKM. The CDR3 totals 11 residues. V was clipped by 6 bases and J by 10 bases, with 12 bases between them. CDR3 in amino acids: CASSLDRRAFF. The CDR3 DNA reads as TGTGCCAGCAGCTTAGATAGAAGAGCTTTCTTT.

The chain links TRBV5-1 to TRBJ2-7, with 9 bases that match TRBD1. Losses at the gene ends were 4 bases for V and 2 bases for J; bases not matched to a gene: 7. CDR3 length: 15 residues. Germline assignment: CDR1 SGHRS and CDR2 YFSETQ. The CDR3 nucleotides are TGCGCCAGCAGCCATGGGACAGGGTCTACCTACGAGCAGTACTTC. Translating it yields CASSHGTGSTYEQYF.

The chain employs TRBV6-5 and TRBJ2-1; D may be TRBD1 (6 bases). The CDR3 loop spans 13 amino acids. Germline loops: CDR1 MNHEY, CDR2 SVGAGI. Trimming stripped 3 bases from V and 6 bases from J, with 9 bases between. The CDR3: CASSYGGLNEQFF. CDR3 DNA: TGTGCCAGCAGTTATGGGGGCCTCAATGAGCAGTTCTTC.

This chain connects TRBV2 to TRBJ1-1, with D unresolved. The CDR3 consists of 14 residues. CDR1 is SNHLY, CDR2 FYNNEI, per germline. V was trimmed by 5 bases and J by 4 bases, leaving 14 bases between them. CDR3 region: CASSKRMEGTEAFF. In nucleotides, the CDR3 is TGTGCCAGCAGTAAGAGAATGGAGGGCACTGAAGCTTTCTTT.

The chain joins TRBV27 to TRBJ2-1; 8 nucleotides align to TRBD2. Germline V CDR1 and CDR2: MNHEY, SMNVEV (reference sequence). The CDR3 length is 14 residues. With 6 bases clipped from V and 2 bases from J, the junction kept 3 bases outside the gene matches. The CDR3 DNA follows: TGTGCCAGCAGCACTAGCGGAGCCTACAATGAGCAGTTCTTC. Translation: CASSTSGAYNEQFF.

This clone was picked up a small number of times. The V call is TRBV28, the J call TRBJ1-3; TRBD1 might be the D (6 bases). The CDR3 loop spans 17 amino acids. Germline CDR1 reads MDHEN; CDR2 reads SYDVKM. The V end lost 7 bases, the J end lost 0 bases, and 19 bases lay between the germline ends. DNA for the CDR3: TGTGCCAGCACCGTGGTCGGACAGTTACGCTCTGGAAACACCATATATTTT. It encodes CASTVVGQLRSGNTIYF.

The V and J genes are TRBV7-3 and TRBJ2-1; D is perhaps TRBD2 (6 bases). In germline, CDR1 is SGHTA, CDR2 FQGTGA. Trimming shortened V by 3 bases and J by 3 bases, and 9 bases separated the two germline ends. The CDR3 sequence is 14 residues long. CDR3 loop: CASSLPGVYNEQFF. Written as DNA, the CDR3 is TGTGCCAGCAGCTTGCCGGGAGTCTACAATGAGCAGTTCTTC.

The rearrangement joins TRBV18 to TRBJ1-1; D not resolved. This CDR3 has 13 residues. V was shortened by 3 bases and J by 11 bases, with 16 bases between the two germline ends. The germline V gene has CDR1 KGHSH and CDR2 LQKENI. The CDR3 loop reads CASSPNEGVRAFF. In DNA, the CDR3 is TGTGCCAGCTCACCCAATGAGGGTGTGAGGGCTTTCTTT. The variable domain in full, with the rest retrieved from reference TRBV18 and TRBJ1-1, is NAGVMQNPRHLVRRRGQEARLRCSPMKGHSHVYWYRQLPEEGLKFMVYLQKENIIDESGMPKERFSAEFPKEGPSILRIQQVVRGDSAAYFCASSPNEGVRAFFGQGTRLTVV.

This clone has just a few counts. The V and J genes are TRBV5-1 and TRBJ2-2; maybe TRBD1 (6 bases). Trimming cost V 3 bases and J 5 bases, with 14 bases left between them. Germline CDR1 and CDR2: SGHRS and YFSETQ. The CDR3 runs 15 residues. The CDR3 DNA sequence: TGCGCCAGCAGCTGGGCCGGGACACAAACCGGGGAGCTGTTTTTT. It specifies CASSWAGTQTGELFF.

This chain joins TRBV5-1 and TRBJ2-3, with D tentatively TRBD2 (6 bases). The CDR3 runs 15 residues. Trimming removed 0 bases from V and 10 bases from J, with 18 bases in between. Germline V gives CDR1 SGHRS, CDR2 YFSETQ. CDR3 bases: TGCGCCAGCAGCTTGGTCGGGGGATCCCCCGGGGCGCAGTATTTT. Protein: CASSLVGGSPGAQYF.

In this sample, this clone turned up a few times. The CDR3, as DNA: TGTGCCAGCAGTAGGGGGGAGACCCAGTACTTC. Its protein is CASSRGETQYF. This chain connects TRBV6-5 to TRBJ2-5; D is possibly TRBD1 (6 bases). This CDR3 contains 11 residues. Trimming took 5 bases from V and 5 from J, leaving 6 bases between them. Looked up from germline, CDR1 is MNHEY and CDR2 is SVGAGI.

V usage is TRBV2 and J usage is TRBJ2-7; 13 bases are a match to TRBD2. Germline CDR1 SNHLY, CDR2 FYNNEI. The trim removed 7 bases at V and 2 bases at J, leaving 5 bases unmatched. This CDR3 is 15 amino acids long. In DNA, the CDR3 is TGTGCCAGCAACAAGGGACTAGCGGGAACCTACGAGCAGTACTTC. This sequence encodes CASNKGLAGTYEQYF.

This chain links TRBV19 with TRBJ2-7, with D possibly matching TRBD2 (6 bases). Germline CDR1 reads LNHDA; CDR2 reads SQIVND (reference sequence). Trimming pared 6 bases from V and 3 bases from J, leaving 15 bases between. The CDR3 runs 14 residues. The CDR3 region has the DNA TGTGCCAGTAGAGACCGGGACTCGAGCTACGAGCAGTACTTC. This codes for CASRDRDSSYEQYF. Filled out from reference TRBV19 and TRBJ2-7, the complete variable domain reads DGGITQSPKYLFRKEGQNVTLSCEQNLNHDAMYWYRQDPGQGLRLIYYSQIVNDFQKGDIAEGYSVSREKKESFPLTVTSAQKNPTAFYLCASRDRDSSYEQYFGPGTRLTVT.

The rearrangement links TRBV6-5 to TRBJ1-5, with a possible D match to TRBD1 (6 bases). Germline CDR1 MNHEY, CDR2 SVGAGI. The V and J ends lost 8 bases and 4 bases respectively, with 15 bases between them. The CDR3 totals 14 residues. The CDR3 spells CASLDQGSNQPQHF. The CDR3 nucleotides read TGTGCCAGCCTCGATCAGGGGAGTAATCAGCCCCAGCATTTT.

The chain has TRBV6-1 and TRBJ1-1; D uncertain. Trimming removed 7 bases at V and 5 bases at J, with 17 bases between. The CDR3 consists of 14 residues. Germline CDR1 reads MNHNS; CDR2 reads SASEGT. CDR3 in DNA: TGTGCCAGCATCTTTAACACCCCGGGGACTGAAGCTTTCTTT. Amino acids: CASIFNTPGTEAFF.

This clone was observed a few times. The rearrangement uses TRBV5-6 and TRBJ2-2; 11 nucleotides match TRBD1. The CDR3 totals 15 residues. J gave up 4 bases and V 5 bases, and 4 bases lay outside the gene matches. Germline-derived CDR1 and CDR2 are SGHDT and YYEEEE. CDR3 region: CASRRTGGATGELFF. CDR3 coding DNA: TGTGCCAGCAGAAGGACAGGGGGCGCCACCGGGGAGCTGTTTTTT.

The chain uses TRBV5-4 and TRBJ1-6, with D tentatively TRBD1 (6 bases). Trimming pared 0 bases from V and 3 bases from J, leaving 7 bases between. The germline V gene encodes CDR1 SGHNT and CDR2 YYREEE (reference sequence). The CDR3 length is 15 residues. CDR3 region: CASSLGTDYNSPLHF. Written as DNA, the CDR3 is TGTGCCAGCAGCTTGGGGACAGACTATAATTCACCCCTCCACTTT. Together with reference TRBV5-4 and TRBJ1-6, the CDR3 gives the full variable domain: ETGVTQSPTHLIKTRGQQVTLRCSSQSGHNTVSWYQQALGQGPQFIFQYYREEENGRGNFPPRFSGLQFPNYSSELNVNALELDDSALYLCASSLGTDYNSPLHFGNGTRLTVT.

This chain uses TRBV6-5 with TRBJ2-2, with D perhaps matching TRBD1 (6 bases). Per germline, CDR1 MNHEY and CDR2 SVGAGI. The CDR3 length is 15 residues. Deletions cut 6 bases from V and 5 bases from J, with 16 bases between. CDR3 region: CASSQDRLKTGELFF. DNA for the CDR3: TGTGCCAGCAGCCAGGACAGACTTAAGACCGGGGAGCTGTTTTTT.

The rearrangement joins TRBV4-2 to TRBJ2-1; perhaps TRBD2 as D (5 bases). CDR3 length: 15 residues. Germline V gives CDR1 LGHNA, CDR2 YNFKEQ. V was pared by 2 bases and J by 0 bases, with 8 bases between. The CDR3 sequence: CASSQRRSSYNEQFF. In DNA form, the CDR3 reads TGTGCCAGCAGCCAACGGAGGAGCTCCTACAATGAGCAGTTCTTC.